This entry features one T cell receptor (beta chain) sequence. Its antigen is still unknown. PCR used 60 Vbeta primers and 13 Jbeta primers. Method: immunoSEQ multiplex PCR; TCRdb's copy keeps in-frame clones and lacks some. This sample carries some 110,000 clones, roughly 80% of them seen once, and the ten largest clones take approximately 2%. There are 13 residues in the CDR3. CDR1 is SNHLY and CDR2 is FYNNEI in the germline V gene. Trimming took 10 bases from V and 0 from J, leaving 12 bases between them. The data were taken from a study of cytomegalovirus exposure and HLA in healthy donors. Study results and limitations: In a later analysis, common viral pathogens appeared linked to several of the most significant clusters.

The clonotype was recovered from a middle-aged woman in good health and CMV-seronegative. The chain combines TRBV2 with TRBJ1-1; TRBD1 might be the D (6 bases). The sequenced material came from PBMCs. CDR3 amino acids: CAILDRLNTEAFF. CDR3 sequence (DNA): TGTGCCATTTTGGACAGACTGAACACTGAAGCTTTCTTT. Supplemented by reference TRBV2 and TRBJ1-1, the full variable domain reads EPEVTQTPSHQVTQMGQEVILRCVPISNHLYFYWYRQILGQKVEFLVSFYNNEISEKSEIFDDQFSVERPDGSNFTLKIRSTKLEDSAMYFCAILDRLNTEAFFGQGTRLTVV.